This TCR beta chain was sequenced for a study of T cells after somatic rescue of genetic block. Some clones are missing from TCRdb's copy, which holds only in-frame ones; the method was immunoSEQ multiplex PCR. The table lists tens of thousands of clones, just over 90% of them singletons. Per the germline V gene, CDR1 is SEHNR and CDR2 is FQNEAQ (reference sequence). This CDR3 is 14 amino acids long. Germline trimming cut 4 bases from V and 2 bases from J; bases unmatched to any gene: 3. The gene calls are TRBV7-9 and TRBJ2-5; 8 bases fit TRBD1. Sequenced input: peripheral blood mononuclear cells (PBMCs). The TCR sequence derives from a man in his forties. The chain's CDR3 is CASSWDRYQETQYF. DNA of the CDR3: TGTGCCAGCAGCTGGGACAGGTATCAAGAGACCCAGTACTTC. The variable domain in full, completed from reference TRBV7-9 and TRBJ2-5, reads DTGVSQNPRHKITKRGQNVTFRCDPISEHNRLYWYRQTLGQGPEFLTYFQNEAQLEKSRLLSDRFSAERPKGSFSTLEIQRTEQGDSAMYLCASSWDRYQETQYFGPGTRLLVL.